Below are 22 T cell receptor beta chains sequenced from a single sample in a study of cytomegalovirus exposure and HLA in healthy donors. The PCR used 60 Vbeta and 13 Jbeta primers. Profiling relied on immunoSEQ multiplex PCR, and the TCRdb table lists in-frame clones only, not all of them. The sample includes fewer than 85,000 clones, 74% of them seen just once. The sample comprised PBMCs. Receptors originate from a man aged 40-55 years in good health and CMV-seropositive.

This chain links TRBV30 with TRBJ2-5; TRBD2 matches 8 bases. In germline, CDR1 is GTSNPN, CDR2 SVGIG (reference sequence). The CDR3 contains 14 residues. Trimming took 4 bases from V and 5 from J; bases not matched to a gene: 9. CDR3 residues: CAWTVGGGWETQYF. CDR3 in DNA: TGTGCCTGGACCGTCGGCGGGGGGTGGGAGACCCAGTACTTC.

A few counts support this clone. The gene calls are TRBV4-2 and TRBJ1-4; D is perhaps TRBD1 (5 bases). CDR1 and CDR2 from the germline V gene are LGHNA and YNFKEQ. CDR3 length: 16 residues. The germline V and J ends were trimmed by 0 bases and 5 bases, with 13 bases remaining between them. The CDR3 loop is CASSQDRGRINEKLFF. Written as DNA, the CDR3 is TGTGCCAGCAGCCAAGATAGGGGTCGGATAAATGAAAAACTGTTTTTT.

This chain uses TRBV7-8 with TRBJ2-7; 9 bases line up with TRBD1. This CDR3 contains 15 residues. Trimming cost V 3 bases and J 5 bases; bases outside gene matches: 8. Looked up from germline, CDR1 is SGHVS and CDR2 is FQNEAQ. CDR3 in amino acids: CASSFYGTGLDEQYF. For the CDR3, the DNA is TGTGCCAGCAGCTTTTATGGGACAGGGCTGGACGAGCAGTACTTC.

Concerning this clone itself: An end of the junction does not agree with germline; a read error may underlie this. The chain recombines TRBV7-9 with TRBJ1-5; maybe TRBD1 (6 bases). This CDR3 is 14 amino acids long. Germline V gene sequence: CDR1 SEHNR, CDR2 FQNEAQ (reference sequence). CDR3 coding DNA: TGTTCCAGCAGCCCCCAGGGGATCAATCAGCCCCAGCATTTT. It codes for CSSSPQGINQPQHF.

The chain joins TRBV5-4 to TRBJ2-7; 11 bases align to TRBD1. Germline lookup yields CDR1 SGHNT and CDR2 YYREEE (reference sequence). The CDR3 spans 14 residues. The junction had 6 bases not matched to a gene; V was cut back by 4 bases and J by 6 bases. The CDR3 DNA reads as TGTGCCAGCAGCCCCGGACAGGGGGCTTCCGAGCAGTACTTC. This encodes CASSPGQGASEQYF.

Here the CDR3 DNA reads TGTGCCAGCAGCTTAGCGTCGGGAGGGACCGGGGAGCTGTTTTTT. Translating gives CASSLASGGTGELFF. J is TRBJ2-2 and V is TRBV7-9; 8 nucleotides align to TRBD2. CDR1 is SEHNR, CDR2 FQNEAQ, per germline (reference sequence). The CDR3 has 15 amino acids. The V gene end was trimmed by 0 bases and the J gene end by 5 bases; junction bases not matched to a gene: 2.

V gene TRBV29-1 combines with J gene TRBJ1-5; D may be TRBD1 (6 bases). CDR3 length: 13 residues. The germline gives CDR1 SQVTM, CDR2 ANQGSEA. V shed 3 bases and J shed 7 bases, with 13 bases lying between them. DNA of the CDR3: TGCAGCGTTGAGAAGTCCAGGGGACAGCCCCAGCATTTT. Encoded protein: CSVEKSRGQPQHF.

The chain links TRBV14 to TRBJ2-3; TRBD2 aligns across 12 bases. V was pared by 3 bases and J by 2 bases, with 3 bases of the junction left unmatched. CDR1 is SGHDN, CDR2 FVKESK, per germline. The CDR3 spans 16 residues. CDR3 in amino acids: CASSHPSGRATDTQYF. DNA for the CDR3: TGTGCCAGCAGCCATCCTAGCGGGAGGGCCACAGATACGCAGTATTTT. Complete variable domain (other parts from reference TRBV14 and TRBJ2-3): EAGVTQFPSHSVIEKGQTVTLRCDPISGHDNLYWYRRVMGKEIKFLLHFVKESKQDESGMPNNRFLAERTGGTYSTLKVQPAELEDSGVYFCASSHPSGRATDTQYFGPGTRLTVL.

The CDR3 region has the DNA TGTGCCAGCAGCGCCGGGACTCTCCGATTTTACGAGCAGTACTTC. It encodes CASSAGTLRFYEQYF. The chain couples TRBV6-6 to TRBJ2-7, with D perhaps matching TRBD2 (6 bases). Germline V CDR1 and CDR2: MNHNY, SVGAGI (reference sequence). The CDR3 length is 15 residues. V lost 6 bases and J lost 4, with 19 bases in between.

This chain uses TRBV5-1 with TRBJ2-5; TRBD1 agrees at 7 bases. Losses at the gene ends were 3 bases for V and 4 bases for J; bases not matched to a gene: 3. CDR1 SGHRS and CDR2 YFSETQ come from the germline V gene. This CDR3 is 13 amino acids long. Here the CDR3 DNA reads TGCGCCAGCAGCTACGACAGGGCAGAGACCCAGTACTTC. It yields the protein CASSYDRAETQYF.

This chain links TRBV28 with TRBJ2-5, with 9 positions matching TRBD1. The V and J ends lost 4 bases and 4 bases, in that order; junction bases with no gene match: 10. Germline V gene sequence: CDR1 MDHEN, CDR2 SYDVKM. This CDR3 has 16 amino acids. The CDR3 region is CASSSPTGGMRETQYF. Written as DNA, the CDR3 is TGTGCCAGCAGTTCCCCGACAGGGGGTATGCGAGAGACCCAGTACTTC.

V is TRBV10-3 and J is TRBJ1-3; maybe TRBD1 (6 bases). CDR3 length: 14 amino acids. V was clipped by 11 bases and J by 0 bases, with 14 bases between them. Per the germline V gene, CDR1 is ENHRY and CDR2 is SYGVKD. CDR3 loop: CAAWGGHSGNTIYF. The CDR3 region has the DNA TGTGCCGCCTGGGGGGGGCACTCTGGAAACACCATATATTTT.

This clone was seen a handful of times. The CDR3 sequence is CASRRIYVGLAGERSYNEQFF. The CDR3 DNA reads TGCGCCAGCAGACGGATTTATGTTGGGCTAGCGGGGGAGAGATCCTACAATGAGCAGTTCTTC. The genes are TRBV5-1 and TRBJ2-1; TRBD2 matches at 10 bases. After removal of 5 bases from V and 1 base from J, the junction contained 21 bases not matched to a gene. There are 21 residues in the CDR3. The germline V gene has CDR1 SGHRS and CDR2 YFSETQ.

The chain is built from TRBV14 and TRBJ2-2, with 8 nucleotides matching TRBD1. CDR1 is SGHDN, CDR2 FVKESK, per germline. The CDR3 is 13 amino acids. J gave up 2 bases and V 8 bases, and 1 base lay outside the gene matches. CDR3 residues: CASDRGNTGELFF. DNA for the CDR3: TGTGCCAGCGACAGGGGAAACACCGGGGAGCTGTTTTTT.

The rearrangement joins TRBV19 to TRBJ1-4, with D unresolved. The germline gives CDR1 LNHDA, CDR2 SQIVND (reference sequence). V was pared by 4 bases and J by 8 bases, with 17 bases between. The CDR3 length is 15 residues. CDR3 region: CASSRSTNRGEKLFF. The CDR3 region has the DNA TGTGCCAGTAGTAGGAGTACCAACCGAGGAGAAAAACTGTTTTTT. Looking up the rest from reference TRBV19 and TRBJ1-4 gives the full variable domain: DGGITQSPKYLFRKEGQNVTLSCEQNLNHDAMYWYRQDPGQGLRLIYYSQIVNDFQKGDIAEGYSVSREKKESFPLTVTSAQKNPTAFYLCASSRSTNRGEKLFFGSGTQLSVL.

The chain has TRBV29-1 and TRBJ2-5; 10 bases align to TRBD2. The DNA end favors TRBJ2-7, so the J call may be wrong. This CDR3 contains 15 residues. Germline lookup yields CDR1 SQVTM and CDR2 ANQGSEA. The CDR3 loop reads CSARPGTSDSYEQYF. The DNA of the CDR3 is TGCAGCGCAAGACCCGGGACTAGCGACTCCTACGAGCAGTACTTC.

For the CDR3, the DNA is TGTGCCATCAGTGGACTCCAGGGGGAATCGACCTACGAGCAGTACTTC. It specifies CAISGLQGESTYEQYF. This rearrangement joins TRBV10-3 to TRBJ2-5, with TRBD1 matching 7 bases. The J call may be faulty, since TRBJ2-7 better matches the DNA end. Germline values: CDR1 ENHRY, CDR2 SYGVKD. The CDR3 contains 16 residues.

The V gene is TRBV7-9, the J gene TRBJ1-1, with 10 positions matching TRBD1. There are 13 residues in the CDR3. CDR1 is SEHNR, CDR2 FQNEAQ, per germline (reference sequence). Trimming cost V 5 bases and J 7 bases; bases outside gene matches: 4. CDR3 residues: CASSRTGGIEAFF. CDR3 coding DNA: TGTGCCAGCAGCCGGACAGGGGGGATTGAAGCTTTCTTT.

This chain joins TRBV29-1 and TRBJ2-3; TRBD1 agrees at 10 bases. The germline V gene encodes CDR1 SQVTM and CDR2 ANQGSEA. CDR3 length: 16 amino acids. V was clipped by 5 bases and J by 3 bases; unmatched bases: 11. The CDR3 protein is CSVHLGRDRGTDTQYF. CDR3 coding DNA: TGCAGCGTTCACCTAGGCCGGGACAGGGGAACAGATACGCAGTATTTT.

This chain joins TRBV28 and TRBJ2-7, with TRBD1 identical over 11 bases. The CDR3 covers 14 residues. Looked up from germline, CDR1 is MDHEN and CDR2 is SYDVKM. V shed 7 bases, J shed 2 bases, and the junction held 4 bases outside the gene matches. This CDR3 reads CASTRDRGTYEQYF. The CDR3 DNA is TGTGCCAGCACCCGGGACAGGGGGACCTACGAGCAGTACTTC.

The chain uses TRBV19 and TRBJ2-5; TRBD1 matches at 8 bases. The V gene end was trimmed by 5 bases and the J gene end by 0 bases; junction bases not matched to a gene: 8. Germline CDR1 LNHDA, CDR2 SQIVND (reference sequence). The CDR3 has 16 amino acids. In DNA form, the CDR3 reads TGTGCCAGTAGTCTCTGGACAGGGACGTACCAAGAGACCCAGTACTTC. Translation gives CASSLWTGTYQETQYF.

This clone came up a few times. The gene calls are TRBV20-1 and TRBJ2-5; D remains ambiguous. From germline, CDR1 is DFQATT and CDR2 SNEGSKA (reference sequence). V was shortened by 7 bases and J by 3 bases, with 6 bases between the two germline ends. The CDR3 extends over 10 amino acids. CDR3 nucleotide sequence: TGCAGTGTTCCTAAAGAGACCCAGTACTTC. This sequence encodes CSVPKETQYF.